This T cell receptor (beta chain) originates from a study of post-analysis software for immune sequencing data. Turning to this clonotype: Its antigen is undetermined.

TCR beta cDNA libraries included unique molecular identifiers. Via MiXCR, TCRdb re-called the PCR reads, giving one row per CDR3 protein. The table shows about 540,000 distinct CDR3 sequences, with 34% occurring only once. This CDR3 is 12 amino acids long. The germline V and J ends were trimmed by 2 bases and 7 bases, with 9 bases remaining between them. The germline CDR1 and CDR2 sequences are SEHNR and FQNEAQ (reference sequence). Study-level findings and limits: Five TRBV segments (TRBV5-6, TRBV5-1 and TRBV20-1 among them) occurred more frequently in patients than in controls.

The sequenced sample was blood. The sequence was obtained from a girl younger than 18 with multiple sclerosis. The chain couples TRBV7-9 to TRBJ2-7, with D possibly matching TRBD2 (5 bases). The CDR3: CASSLREPEQYF. CDR3 nucleotides: TGTGCCAGCAGCTTACGGGAACCTGAGCAGTACTTC.